Listed below are T cell receptor beta chains from one sample, sequenced in a study of T cells in Graves' hyperthyroidism and ophthalmopathy. MiXCR, run by TCRdb on the multiplex PCR reads, gives a single entry per CDR3 protein. The table shows hundreds of thousands of distinct CDR3 sequences, with 16% occurring only once. Sequencing was done on a sample of blood. These receptors all stem from a woman in her twenties or thirties with Graves' hyperthyroidism. CDR3s include the opening cysteine and the closing phenylalanine or tryptophan. Each record gives: clone size, V gene, J gene, D gene, CDR3 protein, CDR3 DNA. The D gene is left open where the match is weak. Clone size, where shown, is once, few, many, or a class for clones that have expanded.

clone_size: few; v_call: TRBV7-8; j_call: TRBJ1-2; d_call: NA; cdr3_aa: CASSLGRWDGYTF; cdr3_nt: TGTGCCAGCAGCCTCGGCCGGTGGGATGGCTACACCTTC
clone_size: NA; v_call: TRBV24-1; j_call: TRBJ1-3; d_call: NA; cdr3_aa: CATSSGNTIYF; cdr3_nt: TGTGCCACCAGCTCTGGAAACACCATATATTTT
clone_size: many; v_call: TRBV7-9; j_call: TRBJ2-1; d_call: TRBD2; cdr3_aa: CASSKGTSGNIEQFF; cdr3_nt: TGTGCCAGCAGCAAAGGGACTAGCGGGAACATTGAGCAGTTCTTC
clone_size: NA; v_call: TRBV5-1; j_call: TRBJ2-1; d_call: NA; cdr3_aa: CATRLGDNNEQFF; cdr3_nt: TGCGCCACCCGGTTGGGGGACAACAATGAGCAGTTCTTC
clone_size: many; v_call: TRBV30; j_call: TRBJ2-1; d_call: NA; cdr3_aa: CACARSSYNEQFF; cdr3_nt: TGTGCCTGCGCCCGGAGCTCCTACAATGAGCAGTTCTTC
clone_size: NA; v_call: TRBV20-1; j_call: TRBJ2-1; d_call: TRBD1; cdr3_aa: CSATYYETGTYNEQFF; cdr3_nt: TGCAGTGCTACCTATTACGAGACAGGGACCTACAATGAGCAGTTCTTC
clone_size: NA; v_call: TRBV7-2; j_call: TRBJ2-6; d_call: TRBD2; cdr3_aa: CASSFTSGSSGANVLTF; cdr3_nt: TGTGCCAGCAGCTTCACTAGCGGGAGTTCCGGGGCCAACGTCCTGACTTTC
clone_size: few; v_call: TRBV20-1; j_call: TRBJ2-1; d_call: NA; cdr3_aa: CSALPIGGSRMDEQFF; cdr3_nt: TGCAGTGCTCTACCGATTGGGGGGAGTCGGATGGATGAGCAGTTCTTC
clone_size: many; v_call: TRBV12-3/TRBV12-4; j_call: TRBJ1-2; d_call: NA; cdr3_aa: CASSFSGNGYTF; cdr3_nt: TGTGCCAGCAGTTTTTCAGGGAATGGCTACACCTTC
clone_size: many; v_call: TRBV11-3; j_call: TRBJ2-3; d_call: NA; cdr3_aa: CASSLWVTDTQYF; cdr3_nt: TGTGCCAGCAGCTTATGGGTGACAGATACGCAGTATTTT
clone_size: once; v_call: TRBV19; j_call: TRBJ2-1; d_call: NA; cdr3_aa: CASSTSVGSARGFF; cdr3_nt: TGTGCCAGTAGTACTTCCGTCGGGTCCGCGCGGGGGTTCTTC
clone_size: many; v_call: TRBV27; j_call: TRBJ2-3; d_call: NA; cdr3_aa: CASSLFPSGTDTQYF; cdr3_nt: TGTGCCAGCAGTTTATTTCCTAGCGGCACAGATACGCAGTATTTT
clone_size: few; v_call: TRBV5-1; j_call: TRBJ2-3; d_call: NA; cdr3_aa: CASSYEIGRDTQYF; cdr3_nt: TGCGCCAGCAGCTACGAGATAGGGAGGGATACGCAGTATTTT
clone_size: many; v_call: TRBV3-1; j_call: TRBJ2-2; d_call: NA; cdr3_aa: CASLAQGAGELFF; cdr3_nt: TGTGCCAGCCTGGCCCAGGGTGCCGGGGAGCTGTTTTTT
clone_size: many; v_call: TRBV7-3; j_call: TRBJ2-6; d_call: NA; cdr3_aa: CASSLMGSGANVLTF; cdr3_nt: TGTGCCAGCAGCTTAATGGGGTCTGGGGCCAACGTCCTGACTTTC
clone_size: once; v_call: TRBV4-1; j_call: TRBJ2-2; d_call: NA; cdr3_aa: CASRYRVNTGELFF; cdr3_nt: TGCGCCAGCCGATACAGGGTGAATACCGGGGAGCTGTTTTTT
clone_size: many; v_call: TRBV5-1; j_call: TRBJ2-7; d_call: NA; cdr3_aa: CASSLNQDEQYF; cdr3_nt: TGCGCCAGCAGCTTGAACCAGGACGAGCAGTACTTC
clone_size: NA; v_call: TRBV13; j_call: TRBJ2-1; d_call: NA; cdr3_aa: CASSFVSQNEQFF; cdr3_nt: TGTGCCAGCAGCTTTGTATCCCAAAATGAGCAGTTCTTC
clone_size: NA; v_call: TRBV7-9; j_call: TRBJ1-3; d_call: TRBD1; cdr3_aa: CASSLGPRTGHYGSGNTIYF; cdr3_nt: TGTGCCAGCAGCCTAGGCCCCCGGACAGGCCACTATGGCTCTGGAAACACCATATATTTT
clone_size: NA; v_call: TRBV7-9; j_call: TRBJ1-5; d_call: TRBD1; cdr3_aa: CASSLGVGQGARQPQHF; cdr3_nt: TGTGCCAGCAGCTTAGGAGTGGGACAGGGGGCTAGGCAGCCCCAGCATTTT
clone_size: many; v_call: TRBV12-3/TRBV12-4; j_call: TRBJ2-3; d_call: NA; cdr3_aa: CASSFKVGLGNTQYF; cdr3_nt: TGTGCCAGCAGTTTCAAAGTCGGTCTGGGGAATACGCAGTATTTT
clone_size: NA; v_call: TRBV19; j_call: TRBJ2-7; d_call: NA; cdr3_aa: CASSTGRYEQYF; cdr3_nt: TGTGCCAGTAGTACCGGCCGATACGAGCAGTACTTC
clone_size: NA; v_call: TRBV5-1; j_call: TRBJ1-4; d_call: NA; cdr3_aa: CASSFSGNEKLFF; cdr3_nt: TGCGCCAGCAGCTTTTCGGGAAATGAAAAACTGTTTTTT
clone_size: many; v_call: TRBV2; j_call: TRBJ2-1; d_call: TRBD2; cdr3_aa: CASSVTSGRTYNEQFF; cdr3_nt: TGTGCCAGCAGTGTAACTAGCGGGAGAACCTACAATGAGCAGTTCTTC
clone_size: few; v_call: TRBV20-1; j_call: TRBJ1-6; d_call: NA; cdr3_aa: CSARDRYLNSPLHF; cdr3_nt: TGCAGTGCTAGGGACCGTTACCTTAATTCACCCCTCCACTTT
clone_size: many; v_call: TRBV2; j_call: TRBJ1-2; d_call: NA; cdr3_aa: CASSDTDLLYGYTF; cdr3_nt: TGTGCCAGCAGTGACACCGACCTCCTATATGGCTACACCTTC
clone_size: NA; v_call: TRBV20-1; j_call: TRBJ2-7; d_call: TRBD2; cdr3_aa: CSARDQLAVYEQYF; cdr3_nt: TGCAGTGCTAGAGATCAACTAGCGGTCTACGAGCAGTACTTC
clone_size: many; v_call: TRBV5-1; j_call: TRBJ2-7; d_call: NA; cdr3_aa: CASKEGVREDEQYF; cdr3_nt: TGCGCCAGCAAGGAAGGGGTCAGGGAGGACGAGCAGTACTTC
clone_size: many; v_call: TRBV6-1; j_call: TRBJ2-1; d_call: NA; cdr3_aa: CASRTTSGYNYEQFF; cdr3_nt: TGTGCCAGCAGAACCACTAGTGGTTACAACTATGAGCAGTTCTTC
clone_size: NA; v_call: TRBV3-2; j_call: TRBJ2-7; d_call: NA; cdr3_aa: CASSLVSRGPLANEQYF; cdr3_nt: TGTGCCAGCAGCCTCGTCTCCCGAGGGCCCCTAGCTAACGAGCAGTACTTC
clone_size: many; v_call: TRBV3-1; j_call: TRBJ2-6; d_call: NA; cdr3_aa: CASSQSYSGANVLTF; cdr3_nt: TGTGCCAGCAGCCAATCTTACTCTGGGGCCAACGTCCTGACTTTC
clone_size: many; v_call: TRBV5-1; j_call: TRBJ1-4; d_call: NA; cdr3_aa: CASSLEGRKNEKLFF; cdr3_nt: TGCGCCAGCAGCTTGGAGGGACGGAAGAATGAAAAACTGTTTTTT
clone_size: many; v_call: TRBV20-1; j_call: TRBJ2-1; d_call: NA; cdr3_aa: CSVYRYDRYNEQFF; cdr3_nt: TGCAGTGTTTACCGCTATGACAGGTACAATGAGCAGTTCTTC
clone_size: NA; v_call: TRBV11-1; j_call: TRBJ2-1; d_call: TRBD2; cdr3_aa: CASSSSGLAGVGEQFF; cdr3_nt: TGTGCCAGCAGCTCATCGGGACTAGCGGGAGTTGGTGAGCAGTTCTTC
clone_size: few; v_call: TRBV20-1; j_call: TRBJ1-4; d_call: TRBD1; cdr3_aa: CSAVGQGDLSTNEKLFF; cdr3_nt: TGCAGTGCGGTGGGACAGGGAGACTTATCGACTAATGAAAAACTGTTTTTT
clone_size: NA; v_call: TRBV9; j_call: TRBJ2-2; d_call: NA; cdr3_aa: CASSPTNRQEEVF; cdr3_nt: TGTGCCAGCAGCCCGACAAACCGACAGGAGGAGGTTTTT
clone_size: NA; v_call: TRBV11-2; j_call: TRBJ1-3; d_call: NA; cdr3_aa: CASSSPFPGTSGNTVYF; cdr3_nt: TGTGCCAGCAGCTCCCCCTTCCCGGGAACCTCTGGAAACACCGTATATTTT
clone_size: few; v_call: TRBV7-9; j_call: TRBJ1-2; d_call: TRBD1; cdr3_aa: CASSSPGQGMGGYTF; cdr3_nt: TGTGCCAGCAGCTCGCCGGGACAGGGAATGGGTGGCTACACCTTC
clone_size: NA; v_call: TRBV3-1; j_call: TRBJ2-5; d_call: TRBD2; cdr3_aa: CASSQVPSGSSSKTQYF; cdr3_nt: TGTGCCAGCAGCCAAGTACCTAGCGGGAGCTCATCAAAGACCCAGTACTTC
clone_size: many; v_call: TRBV20-1; j_call: TRBJ2-3; d_call: NA; cdr3_aa: CSARDDGGETDTQYF; cdr3_nt: TGCAGTGCTAGAGATGACGGCGGGGAAACAGATACGCAGTATTTT
clone_size: many; v_call: TRBV11-2; j_call: TRBJ2-3; d_call: NA; cdr3_aa: CASSSPGHPTDTQYF; cdr3_nt: TGTGCCAGCAGCTCCCCGGGCCATCCCACAGATACGCAGTATTTT
clone_size: many; v_call: TRBV28; j_call: TRBJ2-4; d_call: NA; cdr3_aa: CASSSNLAKNIQYF; cdr3_nt: TGTGCCAGCAGTTCCAATCTAGCCAAAAACATTCAGTACTTC
clone_size: few; v_call: TRBV19; j_call: TRBJ2-1; d_call: TRBD1; cdr3_aa: CASSTRTGTGNEQFF; cdr3_nt: TGTGCCAGTAGTACTCGGACAGGGACGGGCAATGAGCAGTTCTTC
clone_size: many; v_call: TRBV11-2; j_call: TRBJ1-1; d_call: TRBD1; cdr3_aa: CASSFTGGPEAFF; cdr3_nt: TGTGCCAGCAGCTTTACAGGGGGCCCTGAAGCTTTCTTT
clone_size: many; v_call: TRBV11-2; j_call: TRBJ2-1; d_call: NA; cdr3_aa: CASSLASDEQFF; cdr3_nt: TGTGCCAGCAGCCTAGCCAGCGATGAGCAGTTCTTC
clone_size: few; v_call: TRBV12-3/TRBV12-4; j_call: TRBJ2-7; d_call: TRBD2; cdr3_aa: CASSPAGTSRPYEQYF; cdr3_nt: TGTGCCAGCAGCCCCGCGGGGACTAGCAGGCCCTACGAGCAGTACTTC
clone_size: NA; v_call: TRBV5-1; j_call: TRBJ2-7; d_call: TRBD2; cdr3_aa: CASSLSVLAGDYEQYF; cdr3_nt: TGCGCCAGCAGCTTGTCGGTACTAGCGGGAGACTACGAGCAGTACTTC
clone_size: NA; v_call: TRBV5-8; j_call: TRBJ1-2; d_call: NA; cdr3_aa: CASSPHRSYGYTF; cdr3_nt: TGTGCCAGCAGCCCTCACAGGAGCTATGGCTACACCTTC
clone_size: few; v_call: TRBV30; j_call: TRBJ1-2; d_call: NA; cdr3_aa: CAWSLGENYGYTF; cdr3_nt: TGTGCCTGGAGCCTTGGGGAAAACTATGGCTACACCTTC
clone_size: many; v_call: TRBV6-1; j_call: TRBJ1-1; d_call: NA; cdr3_aa: CASSTLTGSTEAFF; cdr3_nt: TGTGCCAGCAGTACACTAACCGGCAGCACTGAAGCTTTCTTT
clone_size: NA; v_call: TRBV12-3/TRBV12-4; j_call: TRBJ2-1; d_call: NA; cdr3_aa: CASSLIGGNEQFF; cdr3_nt: TGTGCCAGCAGTTTAATTGGGGGAAATGAGCAGTTCTTC
clone_size: many; v_call: TRBV18; j_call: TRBJ2-3; d_call: NA; cdr3_aa: CASSQDVGGTDTQYF; cdr3_nt: TGTGCCAGCTCACAGGATGTTGGAGGCACAGATACGCAGTATTTT
clone_size: NA; v_call: TRBV2; j_call: TRBJ2-1; d_call: NA; cdr3_aa: CASSEESDYNEQFF; cdr3_nt: TGTGCCAGCAGTGAAGAGAGCGACTACAATGAGCAGTTCTTC
clone_size: many; v_call: TRBV20-1; j_call: TRBJ2-1; d_call: TRBD2; cdr3_aa: CSNTRLAGPEQFF; cdr3_nt: TGCAGTAATACTCGACTAGCGGGCCCTGAGCAGTTCTTC